This T cell receptor (beta chain) stems from a study of cytomegalovirus exposure and HLA in healthy donors. Study results and caveats: As a later analysis showed, several of the most significant clusters appeared to be linked to common viral pathogens. Some TCR beta chains (164 of them) were listed as cytomegalovirus-associated.

On this clone itself: The antigen remains unidentified.

60 Vbeta and 13 Jbeta primers were used in PCR. The protocol was immunoSEQ multiplex PCR, while the TCRdb copy is restricted to in-frame clones and leaves out a portion. The sample contains roughly 180,000 clones, around 82% of which appear only once. CDR3 length: 17 amino acids. Germline V gene sequence: CDR1 SEHNR, CDR2 FQNEAQ (reference sequence). V lost 2 bases to trimming and J lost 6 bases, with 20 bases between them. The chain combines TRBV7-9 with TRBJ2-1; maybe TRBD2 (6 bases). The sequenced material came from PBMCs. The TCR originated in a male donor in good health and CMV-seronegative. The CDR3 region has the DNA TGTGCCAGCAGCTTATCTTACGGGGGTTTGCTAGGCAATGAGCAGTTCTTC. It specifies CASSLSYGGLLGNEQFF.